Shown below are 27 T cell receptor beta chains from a single sample sequenced in a study of blood T cell repertoires in COVID-19. The data were produced by immunoSEQ multiplex PCR, yet TCRdb's version contains in-frame clones alone and is incomplete. The sample yields about 54,000 clones, about nine tenths seen once. Sequencing used peripheral blood. The receptors were sampled from a man aged 50-59 years with active COVID-19.

V usage is TRBV4-3 and J usage is TRBJ2-7; the D gene is possibly TRBD2 (5 bases). Germline CDR1 LGHNA, CDR2 YSLEER. V was pared by 0 bases and J by 3 bases, with 12 bases between. The CDR3 length is 15 residues. CDR3 DNA sequence: TGCGCCAGCAGCCAAGACTGGGCGGGCAGCTACGAGCAGTACTTC. Its protein is CASSQDWAGSYEQYF.

The genes are TRBV6-2 or TRBV6-3 and TRBJ1-1, with unresolved D. Germline V CDR1 and CDR2: MNHEY, SVGEGT. The CDR3 totals 14 residues. V lost 6 bases and J 1 base, leaving 12 bases between the germline ends. CDR3 in DNA: TGTGCCAGCAGCCGGAGGCCTCCGAACACTGAAGCTTTCTTT. This translates into CASSRRPPNTEAFF.

The CDR3 nucleotides are TGTGCCAGCAGCTTGAAGTCTACAGGGAGCGACGAGCAGTACTTC. Its translation: CASSLKSTGSDEQYF. This chain links TRBV5-4 with TRBJ2-7; TRBD1 is a possible D gene (6 bases). CDR1 SGHNT and CDR2 YYREEE come from the germline V gene (reference sequence). Trimming removed 1 base from V and 5 bases from J, with 16 bases in between. The CDR3 has 15 amino acids.

V gene TRBV5-1 combines with J gene TRBJ2-7, with TRBD2 matching over 11 bases. This CDR3 has 16 residues. Germline V gene lookup returns CDR1 SGHRS and CDR2 YFSETQ. Trimming removed 4 bases from V and 0 bases from J; junction bases left unmatched: 6. CDR3 protein: CASSLTSGGSSYEQYF. DNA of the CDR3: TGCGCCAGCAGCCTCACTAGCGGGGGCAGCTCCTACGAGCAGTACTTC.

The chain joins TRBV6-1 to TRBJ1-4; D ambiguous. The CDR3 has 18 amino acids. In germline, CDR1 is MNHNS, CDR2 SASEGT. V lost 4 bases and J lost 0, with 18 bases in between. DNA of the CDR3: TGTGCCAGCAGTGCCCAAACGAGAGGATTTGCAACTAATGAAAAACTGTTTTTT. This encodes CASSAQTRGFATNEKLFF.

The genes are TRBV7-3 and TRBJ2-1; D is perhaps TRBD2 (5 bases). This CDR3 region has 18 residues. Germline loops: CDR1 SGHTA, CDR2 FQGTGA. V was pared by 2 bases and J by 0 bases, with 17 bases between. The CDR3 DNA sequence: TGTGCCAGCAGCTTATGGCCCATTGGCGGAGGCTCCTACAATGAGCAGTTCTTC. Residues: CASSLWPIGGGSYNEQFF.

The chain couples TRBV7-2 to TRBJ1-5; D might be TRBD1 (6 bases). Germline V CDR1 and CDR2: SGHTA, FQGNSA. Trimming left V 8 bases short and J 2 bases short, with 10 bases between. The CDR3 spans 13 residues. DNA for the CDR3: TGTGCCAGCCAGGGGACCGGCAATCAGCCCCAGCATTTT. Translating it yields CASQGTGNQPQHF.

This clone has only one observation. The CDR3 DNA reads as TGTGCCAGCAGCTCCACCTCCGGGACACCCACCGAAGCTTTCTTT. This translates into CASSSTSGTPTEAFF. The V and J genes are TRBV27 and TRBJ1-1, with a tentative D call TRBD1 (6 bases). The V gene's germline CDR1 is MNHEY and CDR2 SMNVEV (reference sequence). The CDR3 spans 15 residues. Trimming cost V 6 bases and J 8 bases, with 22 bases left between them.

This chain uses TRBV7-9 with TRBJ1-1, with D possibly being TRBD1 (6 bases). The germline V gene has CDR1 SEHNR and CDR2 FQNEAQ (reference sequence). The V and J ends lost 5 bases and 8 bases respectively, with 18 bases between them. The CDR3 has 14 amino acids. CDR3 sequence: CASSQRAGTPEAFF. The DNA of the CDR3 is TGTGCCAGCAGCCAGCGTGCCGGGACACCAGAAGCTTTCTTT.

CDR3 sequence: CASALQDSNTEAFF. CDR3 DNA sequence: TGCGCCAGCGCCCTCCAGGATTCGAACACTGAAGCTTTCTTT. This chain connects TRBV5-1 to TRBJ1-1; D is unresolved. From germline, CDR1 is SGHRS and CDR2 YFSETQ. The CDR3 sequence is 14 residues long. Trimming removed 7 bases from V and 1 base from J, with 14 bases in between.

The chain links TRBV4-2 to TRBJ2-7; 7 bases agree with TRBD1. Germline CDR1 LGHNA, CDR2 YNFKEQ. This CDR3 has 17 amino acids. The J segment lost 4 bases and the V segment lost 0 bases, leaving 12 bases of the junction unmatched. The CDR3 bases are TGTGCCAGCAGCCAAGAAGTTTCCCGACAGGGTGGGTACGAGCAGTACTTC. Translating gives CASSQEVSRQGGYEQYF.

V and J are TRBV19 and TRBJ2-4; TRBD2 matches 14 bases. The CDR3 extends over 16 amino acids. The germline V gene has CDR1 LNHDA and CDR2 SQIVND (reference sequence). V lost 5 bases and J lost 8; bases outside the gene matches: 8. The DNA of the CDR3 is TGTGCCAGTAGTCCCCGGACTAGCGGGGGGAAACACATTCAGTACTTC. It is translated as CASSPRTSGGKHIQYF. Complete variable domain (other parts from reference TRBV19 and TRBJ2-4): DGGITQSPKYLFRKEGQNVTLSCEQNLNHDAMYWYRQDPGQGLRLIYYSQIVNDFQKGDIAEGYSVSREKKESFPLTVTSAQKNPTAFYLCASSPRTSGGKHIQYFGAGTRLSVL.

The chain has TRBV5-5 and TRBJ1-5; a weak D match, TRBD1 (5 bases). Deletions cut 0 bases from V and 1 base from J, with 14 bases between. Germline CDR1 reads SGHKS; CDR2 reads YYEKEE (reference sequence). This CDR3 is built from 17 residues. For the CDR3, the DNA is TGTGCCAGCAGCTTGGGGCAGGGCTGGGGCAGCAATCAGCCCCAGCATTTT. Residues: CASSLGQGWGSNQPQHF.

The chain joins TRBV9 to TRBJ1-1, with 7 positions matching TRBD1. This CDR3 comprises 16 residues. CDR1 is SGDLS, CDR2 YYNGEE, per germline. V lost 5 bases to trimming and J lost 4 bases; unmatched junction nucleotides: 14. In DNA form, the CDR3 reads TGTGCCAGCAGGTTTTTGAGACAGGGTTTAAGCACTGAAGCTTTCTTT. This encodes CASRFLRQGLSTEAFF.

The genes are TRBV6-2 or TRBV6-3 and TRBJ2-7; 10 bases are a match to TRBD2. Looked up from germline, CDR1 is MNHEY and CDR2 is SVGEGT. Losses at the gene ends were 2 bases for V and 4 bases for J; bases not matched to a gene: 5. CDR3 length: 15 amino acids. The DNA of the CDR3 is TGTGCCAGCAGTTACGCTAGCGGGAGTTTTTACGAGCAGTACTTC. This sequence encodes CASSYASGSFYEQYF.

The CDR3 DNA reads as TGTGCCAGCAGCCCGTCGGGCGGGAGGGACACCGGGGAGCTGTTTTTT. Protein: CASSPSGGRDTGELFF. This chain uses TRBV3-1 (or the pseudogene TRBV3-2) with TRBJ2-2, with 9 positions matching TRBD2. J gave up 3 bases and V 4 bases, and 6 bases lay outside the gene matches. CDR1 is LGHDT and CDR2 is YNNKEL in the germline V gene (reference sequence). There are 16 residues in the CDR3.

The chain uses TRBV28 and TRBJ2-7; 7 nucleotides align to TRBD1. Trimming at V came to 6 bases and at J to 0 bases, leaving 8 bases not matched to a gene. The CDR3 is 15 residues long. Germline assignment: CDR1 MDHEN and CDR2 SYDVKM. CDR3 loop: CASSVADRSSYEQYF. As DNA, the CDR3 is TGTGCCAGCAGCGTGGCGGACAGGAGCTCCTACGAGCAGTACTTC.

CDR3 loop: CASSYSKLTSLNEQFF. In DNA form, the CDR3 reads TGTGCCAGCAGTTACTCAAAGCTGACTAGCCTCAATGAGCAGTTCTTC. This chain links TRBV6-5 with TRBJ2-1; 7 bases are shared with TRBD2. V was clipped by 0 bases and J by 6 bases; unmatched bases: 8. Germline V gives CDR1 MNHEY, CDR2 SVGAGI. The CDR3 runs 16 residues.

The V call is TRBV5-1, the J call TRBJ2-3; TRBD1 agrees at 7 bases. Germline lookup yields CDR1 SGHRS and CDR2 YFSETQ. Germline trimming cut 4 bases from V and 6 bases from J; bases unmatched to any gene: 5. The CDR3 has 13 residues. The CDR3 sequence: CASSVLQGDTQYF. CDR3 bases: TGCGCCAGCAGCGTGTTACAGGGGGATACGCAGTATTTT.

This sequence joins TRBV4-2 and TRBJ2-1, with 11 positions matching TRBD2. The germline CDR1 and CDR2 sequences are LGHNA and YNFKEQ. V shed 4 bases and J 8 bases; nucleotides not matched to a gene: 13. The CDR3 sequence is 17 residues long. The CDR3 is CASSRRSVTSGKDEQFF. The CDR3 DNA reads as TGTGCCAGCAGCCGGAGATCCGTGACTAGCGGGAAGGATGAGCAGTTCTTC.

The chain recombines TRBV15 with TRBJ2-7; TRBD2 matches at 10 bases. V was pared by 1 base and J by 1 base, with 7 bases of the junction left unmatched. Germline V gives CDR1 LNHNV, CDR2 YYDKDF (reference sequence). This CDR3 is built from 17 residues. The CDR3 protein is CATSRAGTSGVSYEQYF. The CDR3 DNA is TGTGCCACCAGCAGAGCCGGAACTAGCGGGGTATCCTACGAGCAGTACTTC.

The V call is TRBV2, the J call TRBJ2-7; TRBD2 agrees at 14 bases. The CDR3 is 14 residues long. V was pared by 9 bases and J by 1 base, with 2 bases of the junction left unmatched. The germline CDR1 and CDR2 sequences are SNHLY and FYNNEI. CDR3 loop: CASRTSGRSYEQYF. The CDR3 coding sequence is TGTGCCAGTCGGACTAGCGGGAGGTCCTACGAGCAGTACTTC.

V is TRBV6-6 and J is TRBJ2-5; D possibly corresponds to TRBD1 (6 bases). V was cut by 7 bases and J by 5 bases, with 14 bases left in between. This CDR3 is built from 13 residues. CDR1 is MNHNY, CDR2 SVGAGI, per germline (reference sequence). The CDR3 sequence: CASTIGGRETQYF. CDR3 nucleotide sequence: TGTGCCAGCACCATAGGGGGTCGCGAGACCCAGTACTTC.

This chain uses TRBV6-2 or TRBV6-3 with TRBJ2-4; D may be TRBD1 (6 bases). The CDR3 is 15 residues long. Per germline, CDR1 MNHEY and CDR2 SVGEGT. V was cut by 0 bases and J by 6 bases, with 12 bases left in between. DNA of the CDR3: TGTGCCAGCAGTTACTCGGTACAGACAGGAAACATTCAGTACTTC. This gives the protein CASSYSVQTGNIQYF.

V and J are TRBV9 and TRBJ1-6, with TRBD1 matching 7 bases. This CDR3 is built from 16 residues. After removal of 3 bases from V and 0 bases from J, the junction contained 3 bases not matched to a gene. Germline V gives CDR1 SGDLS, CDR2 YYNGEE. The CDR3 protein is CASSGRDSSYNSPLHF. The CDR3 DNA reads TGTGCCAGCAGCGGAAGGGACAGCTCCTATAATTCACCCCTCCACTTT. The full variable domain, its missing parts supplied by reference TRBV9 and TRBJ1-6, is DSGVTQTPKHLITATGQRVTLRCSPRSGDLSVYWYQQSLDQGLQFLIQYYNGEERAKGNILERFSAQQFPDLHSELNLSSLELGDSALYFCASSGRDSSYNSPLHFGNGTRLTVT.

This chain uses TRBV4-3 with TRBJ2-1; 10 bases are a match to TRBD2. V shed 1 base, J shed 4 bases, and the junction held 4 bases outside the gene matches. The germline V gene has CDR1 LGHNA and CDR2 YSLEER. This CDR3 comprises 16 residues. CDR3 loop: CASSQVAGGIYNEQFF. The CDR3 DNA reads TGCGCCAGCAGCCAAGTAGCGGGGGGCATATACAATGAGCAGTTCTTC.

CDR3 in DNA: TGCGCCAGCAGCCAAAACGACAGGGGCACCGGGGAGCTGTTTTTT. This codes for CASSQNDRGTGELFF. This chain connects TRBV4-1 to TRBJ2-2; TRBD1 agrees at 8 bases. V trimming: 2 bases; J trimming: 4 bases; junction bases outside the gene matches: 3. Germline-derived CDR1 and CDR2 are MGHRA and YSYEKL. This CDR3 has 15 residues.